A single sample gave rise to the 30 T cell receptor beta chains below, sequenced in a study of blood T cell repertoires in COVID-19. Method: immunoSEQ multiplex PCR; TCRdb's copy keeps in-frame clones and lacks some. Of about 300,000 clones listed, more than 80% are singletons. The sequenced sample consisted of peripheral blood. The receptors stem from a woman aged 25-40 years with COVID-19, enrolled during active disease.

The chain carries TRBV5-1 and TRBJ2-3; 8 nucleotides align to TRBD1. CDR3 length: 14 residues. Unmatched junction bases numbered 6, after V lost 4 bases and J lost 5 bases. Germline V gene data show CDR1 as SGHRS and CDR2 as YFSETQ. CDR3 in DNA: TGCGCCAGCAGCACTGGACAGGGATTAGATACGCAGTATTTT. Its protein is CASSTGQGLDTQYF. Drawing the rest from reference TRBV5-1 and TRBJ2-3, the complete variable domain is KAGVTQTPRYLIKTRGQQVTLSCSPISGHRSVSWYQQTPGQGLQFLFEYFSETQRNKGNFPGRFSGRQFSNSRSEMNVSTLELGDSALYLCASSTGQGLDTQYFGPGTRLTVL.

This rearrangement joins TRBV24-1 to TRBJ2-1; 8 bases fit TRBD1. Germline V lookup: CDR1 KGHDR, CDR2 SFDVKD. Trimming at V came to 3 bases and at J to 8 bases, leaving 5 bases not matched to a gene. The CDR3 loop spans 14 amino acids. The DNA for the CDR3 is TGTGCCACCAGTGATCGGACAGGGTCGGATGAGCAGTTCTTC. It translates to CATSDRTGSDEQFF.

CDR3 protein: CASSFGGRGTEAFF. The DNA of the CDR3 is TGTGCCAGCAGCTTCGGGGGGCGCGGCACTGAAGCTTTCTTT. This rearrangement joins TRBV7-6 to TRBJ1-1; a possible D gene is TRBD1 (6 bases). Germline CDR1 SGHVS, CDR2 FNYEAQ. With 3 bases removed from V and 4 bases from J, the gap between germline ends came to 12 bases. The CDR3 runs 14 residues.

The chain couples TRBV20-1 to TRBJ1-2, with TRBD1 as a possible D gene (5 bases). Germline CDR1 reads DFQATT; CDR2 reads SNEGSKA (reference sequence). CDR3 length: 11 residues. V lost 7 bases and J lost 7, with 13 bases in between. The CDR3, as DNA: TGCAGTGGTGAGGAGGGGAGTGGCTACACCTTC. Residues: CSGEEGSGYTF.

J is TRBJ1-1 and V is TRBV28; D ambiguous. Trimming left V 3 bases short and J 2 bases short, with 7 bases between. Germline V CDR1 and CDR2: MDHEN, SYDVKM. This CDR3 spans 13 amino acids. The CDR3 nucleotides read TGTGCCAGCAGTTTTACAGCAAACACTGAAGCTTTCTTT. Translated: CASSFTANTEAFF.

This chain joins TRBV28 and TRBJ2-7; possible D gene TRBD1, 5 bases. Germline lookup yields CDR1 MDHEN and CDR2 SYDVKM. This CDR3 has 12 residues. Trimming cost V 5 bases and J 2 bases, with 7 bases left between them. In DNA form, the CDR3 reads TGTGCCAGCAGTGACAGACCCTACGAGCAGTACTTC. Translation gives CASSDRPYEQYF.

The chain links TRBV5-4 to TRBJ2-3; 10 nucleotides agree with TRBD2. The CDR3 covers 18 residues. Germline CDR1 SGHNT, CDR2 YYREEE (reference sequence). J gave up 1 base and V 4 bases, and 12 bases lay outside the gene matches. The CDR3, as DNA: TGTGCCAGCAGCGACGGACTAGCGGTCCCGACCGGCACAGATACGCAGTATTTT. Its protein is CASSDGLAVPTGTDTQYF.

The chain is built from TRBV28 and TRBJ1-5; TRBD1 agrees at 8 bases. This CDR3 region has 14 residues. With 6 bases clipped from V and 4 bases from J, the junction kept 5 bases outside the gene matches. Germline CDR1 is MDHEN and CDR2 is SYDVKM. The CDR3, as DNA: TGTGCCAGCAGCCCGGACAGGGCGAATCAGCCCCAGCATTTT. Translated: CASSPDRANQPQHF.

The CDR3 loop is CASSQPGGTNSYEQYF. CDR3 in DNA: TGTGCCAGCAGTCAACCAGGGGGGACAAATTCCTACGAGCAGTACTTC. This chain joins TRBV6-2 or TRBV6-3 and TRBJ2-7; tentative D call: TRBD1 (7 bases). This CDR3 has 16 amino acids. V gave up 5 bases and J gave up 1 base, with 18 bases separating them. Germline assignment: CDR1 MNHEY and CDR2 SVGEGT.

This clone occurred once. The V and J genes are TRBV19 and TRBJ2-3, with TRBD2 as a possible D gene (6 bases). V dropped 2 bases and J dropped 1 base, with 13 bases sitting between them. This CDR3 region has 16 residues. Germline V gene lookup returns CDR1 LNHDA and CDR2 SQIVND (reference sequence). CDR3 protein: CASSIRWGGGTDTQYF. The CDR3 DNA follows: TGTGCCAGTAGTATAAGGTGGGGCGGGGGCACAGATACGCAGTATTTT.

CDR3 protein: CASSQDGTGFGEQYF. DNA of the CDR3: TGCGCCAGCAGCCAAGACGGGACAGGGTTTGGTGAGCAGTACTTC. V gene TRBV4-3 combines with J gene TRBJ2-7, with 9 bases aligning to TRBD1. Germline CDR1 reads LGHNA; CDR2 reads YSLEER. V lost 0 bases and J lost 7; bases outside the gene matches: 7. The CDR3 sequence is 15 residues long.

The chain couples TRBV27 to TRBJ1-2; 9 bases are a match to TRBD1. V was clipped by 6 bases and J by 8 bases; unmatched bases: 13. This CDR3 spans 15 amino acids. The V gene's germline CDR1 is MNHEY and CDR2 SMNVEV (reference sequence). CDR3: CASRSYGRQGGGYTF. CDR3 nucleotide sequence: TGTGCCAGCAGATCATACGGTCGACAGGGGGGAGGCTACACCTTC.

The rearrangement links TRBV27 to TRBJ2-1, with a tentative D call TRBD2 (6 bases). The length of the CDR3 is 15 residues. V lost 7 bases to trimming and J lost 4 bases, with 17 bases between them. Germline CDR1 MNHEY, CDR2 SMNVEV (reference sequence). The CDR3 coding sequence is TGTGCCAGCACCCTCTCCGGGACTGTATACAATGAGCAGTTCTTC. Its translation is CASTLSGTVYNEQFF.

This chain links TRBV5-4 with TRBJ2-3, with 12 bases fitting TRBD2. The J segment lost 2 bases and the V segment lost 4 bases, leaving 2 bases of the junction unmatched. The CDR3 runs 15 residues. Germline loops: CDR1 SGHNT, CDR2 YYREEE (reference sequence). CDR3 sequence: CASSRTSGITDTQYF. CDR3 nucleotide sequence: TGTGCCAGCAGCAGGACTAGCGGGATCACAGATACGCAGTATTTT.

The V gene is TRBV5-8, the J gene TRBJ2-3; D perhaps matches TRBD2 (6 bases). Trimming shortened V by 3 bases and J by 4 bases, and 15 bases separated the two germline ends. Germline assignment: CDR1 SGHTS and CDR2 YDEGEE. CDR3 length: 15 residues. The DNA for the CDR3 is TGTGCCAGCAGCTCCGCAGGCGGAGGGGCAGATACGCAGTATTTT. Its translation: CASSSAGGGADTQYF. The whole variable domain, remainder taken from reference TRBV5-8 and TRBJ2-3, is EAGVTQSPTHLIKTRGQQATLRCSPISGHTSVYWYQQALGLGLQFLLWYDEGEERNRGNFPPRFSGRQFPNYSSELNVNALELEDSALYLCASSSAGGGADTQYFGPGTRLTVL.

The J gene is TRBJ2-1, the V gene TRBV6-2 or TRBV6-3, with D possibly TRBD2 on 6 matching bases. This CDR3 is built from 17 residues. Germline CDR1 is MNHEY and CDR2 is SVGEGT. Trimming pared 2 bases from V and 8 bases from J, leaving 22 bases between. DNA for the CDR3: TGTGCCAGCAGTTACGGATCACCGGGACTCCCGGTTCATGAGCAGTTCTTC. It codes for CASSYGSPGLPVHEQFF.

The chain carries TRBV11-2 and TRBJ2-5, with 8 nucleotides matching TRBD1. CDR1 and CDR2 (germline): SGHAT, FQNNGV. J gave up 5 bases and V 6 bases, and 8 bases lay outside the gene matches. The length of the CDR3 is 14 residues. CDR3 protein: CASRRTGRGETQYF. CDR3 DNA sequence: TGTGCCAGCAGGCGGACAGGGCGAGGGGAGACCCAGTACTTC.

V usage is TRBV5-8 and J usage is TRBJ1-2, with 10 bases lining up with TRBD1. Germline loops: CDR1 SGHTS, CDR2 YDEGEE. CDR3 length equals 18 residues. The J segment lost 2 bases and the V segment lost 0 bases, leaving 10 bases of the junction unmatched. The CDR3, as DNA: TGTGCCAGCAGCTTGGGGTTTGCGGGGACAGGGGTGAACTATGGCTACACCTTC. Its protein is CASSLGFAGTGVNYGYTF.

The chain employs TRBV6-1 and TRBJ2-7, with a tentative D call TRBD2 (6 bases). The CDR3 spans 15 residues. Germline V CDR1 and CDR2: MNHNS, SASEGT. The V gene lost 3 bases and the J gene lost 4 bases, with 16 bases spanning the gap. The CDR3 loop is CASSDRQRAFYEQYF. As DNA, the CDR3 is TGTGCCAGCAGTGATAGACAGCGGGCGTTTTACGAGCAGTACTTC.

The CDR3 DNA reads as TGTGCCAGCAGTCTACTAGTGGGACAACGGGATACGCAGTATTTT. Encoded protein: CASSLLVGQRDTQYF. This rearrangement joins TRBV27 to TRBJ2-3; possible D gene TRBD1, 6 bases. Germline CDR1 reads MNHEY; CDR2 reads SMNVEV (reference sequence). CDR3 length: 15 residues. V lost 5 bases to trimming and J lost 6 bases, with 18 bases between them.

The rearrangement joins TRBV29-1 to TRBJ2-4; D is perhaps TRBD2 (6 bases). V was clipped by 4 bases and J by 6 bases, with 16 bases between them. The CDR3 is 14 residues long. The germline CDR1 and CDR2 sequences are SQVTM and ANQGSEA. The CDR3 sequence is CSVVGGDGGNIQYF. CDR3 coding DNA: TGCAGCGTTGTGGGCGGGGATGGGGGAAACATTCAGTACTTC. Looking up the rest from reference TRBV29-1 and TRBJ2-4 gives the full variable domain: SAVISQKPSRDICQRGTSLTIQCQVDSQVTMMFWYRQQPGQSLTLIATANQGSEATYESGFVIDKFPISRPNLTFSTLTVSNMSPEDSSIYLCSVVGGDGGNIQYFGAGTRLSVL.

In the case of this clone: Its ends do not fully match the called genes, so a read error is possible. The V call is TRBV7-9, the J call TRBJ2-1; 11 bases align to TRBD2. Germline CDR1 and CDR2: SEHNR and FQNEAQ (reference sequence). CDR3 length: 17 amino acids. The CDR3: CASSLETLAGGYHEQFF. The DNA for the CDR3 is TGTGCCAGCAGCTTAGAAACTCTAGCGGGAGGCTACCATGAGCAGTTCTTC. The full variable domain, in which reference TRBV7-9 and TRBJ2-1 provide the parts outside the CDR3, is DTGVSQNPRHKITKRGQNVTFRCDPISEHNRLYWYRQTLGQGPEFLTYFQNEAQLEKSRLLSDRFSAERPKGSFSTLEIQRTEQGDSAMYLCASSLETLAGGYHEQFFGPGTRLTVL.

For this clone: At one end, the junction sequence differs from germline, possibly due to a read error. In DNA form, the CDR3 reads TGTGCCCGCAGCGCGGGGGCGGGGGTTCAAGTATATGGCTACACCTTC. Protein sequence: CARSAGAGVQVYGYTF. The chain joins TRBV9 to TRBJ1-2, with D possibly being TRBD1 (6 bases). This CDR3 contains 16 residues. The germline V gene encodes CDR1 SGDLS and CDR2 YYNGEE.

Concerning this clone: An end of the junction differs from the germline gene, which may be a read error. This rearrangement joins TRBV5-8 to TRBJ1-1, with D perhaps TRBD1 (5 bases). The germline V gene has CDR1 SGHTS and CDR2 YDEGEE. This CDR3 spans 14 amino acids. In nucleotides, the CDR3 is TGTGCCAGCAGTTTGGGGCACGGGTACACTGAAGCTTTCTTT. It encodes CASSLGHGYTEAFF.

This chain uses TRBV30 with TRBJ1-2, with D possibly matching TRBD1 (6 bases). The CDR3 extends over 13 amino acids. V was pared by 3 bases and J by 5 bases, with 13 bases between. Germline CDR1 reads GTSNPN; CDR2 reads SVGIG (reference sequence). CDR3: CAWSGDNRYGYTF. CDR3 in DNA: TGTGCCTGGAGCGGGGACAATCGGTATGGCTACACCTTC.

The chain recombines TRBV12-3 or TRBV12-4 with TRBJ1-1; the D gene is possibly TRBD1 (5 bases). The CDR3 extends over 13 amino acids. V was cut by 0 bases and J by 3 bases, with 5 bases left in between. The CDR3 nucleotides are TGTGCCAGCAGTTTAGCGGGGCACACTGAAGCTTTCTTT. This encodes CASSLAGHTEAFF.

The CDR3: CAISAERSSYEQYF. The CDR3 DNA reads TGTGCCATCAGTGCAGAGCGGAGCTCCTACGAGCAGTACTTC. J is TRBJ2-5 and V is TRBV10-3; TRBD2 might be the D (5 bases). The J call is doubtful: the DNA matches TRBJ2-7 better. The V gene's germline CDR1 is ENHRY and CDR2 SYGVKD. The CDR3 loop spans 14 amino acids.

V is TRBV24-1 and J is TRBJ2-2, with 10 bases identical to TRBD2. This CDR3 is 15 amino acids long. Germline CDR1 and CDR2: KGHDR and SFDVKD. The junction had 7 bases not matched to a gene; V was cut back by 6 bases and J by 7 bases. Here the CDR3 DNA reads TGTGCCACCAGTCAAAGCGGGAGGGCCATCGGGGAGCTGTTTTTT. This gives the protein CATSQSGRAIGELFF.

This clone was counted a single time. The J gene is TRBJ2-5, the V gene TRBV7-9; 11 bases fit TRBD2. V dropped 3 bases and J dropped 4; count of bases not matched to a gene: 4. Germline CDR1 and CDR2: SEHNR and FQNEAQ (reference sequence). The CDR3 has 15 residues. The CDR3 DNA is TGTGCCAGCAGCTTGAGACTAGCGGGAAGAGAGACCCAGTACTTC. Protein sequence: CASSLRLAGRETQYF.

V gene TRBV11-2 combines with J gene TRBJ2-7; 7 bases align to TRBD2. The V gene's germline CDR1 is SGHAT and CDR2 FQNNGV. Unmatched junction bases numbered 7, after V lost 0 bases and J lost 5 bases. The CDR3 is made up of 15 amino acids. The CDR3, as DNA: TGTGCCAGCAGCTTAGATCCCAGCGGGATTGACGAGCAGTACTTC. It codes for CASSLDPSGIDEQYF.